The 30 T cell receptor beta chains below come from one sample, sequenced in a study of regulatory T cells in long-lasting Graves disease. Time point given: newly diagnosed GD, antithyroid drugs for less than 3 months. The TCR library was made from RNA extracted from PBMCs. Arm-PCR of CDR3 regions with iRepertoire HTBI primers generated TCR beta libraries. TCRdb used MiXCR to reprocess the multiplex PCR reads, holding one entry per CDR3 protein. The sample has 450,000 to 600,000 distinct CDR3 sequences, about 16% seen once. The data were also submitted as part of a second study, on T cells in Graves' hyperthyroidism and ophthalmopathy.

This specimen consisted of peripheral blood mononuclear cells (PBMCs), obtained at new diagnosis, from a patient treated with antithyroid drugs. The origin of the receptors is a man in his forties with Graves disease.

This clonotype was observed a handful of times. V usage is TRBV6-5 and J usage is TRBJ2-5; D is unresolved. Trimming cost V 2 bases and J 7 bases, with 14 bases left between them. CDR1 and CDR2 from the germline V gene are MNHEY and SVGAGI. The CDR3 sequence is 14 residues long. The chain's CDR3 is CASSYDPESGTQYF. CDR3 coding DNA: TGTGCCAGCAGTTACGATCCCGAATCGGGGACCCAGTACTTC.

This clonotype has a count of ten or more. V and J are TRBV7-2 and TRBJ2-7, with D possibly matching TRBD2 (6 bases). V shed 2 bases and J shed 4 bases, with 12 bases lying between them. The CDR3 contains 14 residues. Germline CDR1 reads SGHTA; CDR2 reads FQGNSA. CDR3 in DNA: TGTGCCAGCAGCTTAAGGCGGGATAGGTACGAGCAGTACTTC. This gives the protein CASSLRRDRYEQYF.

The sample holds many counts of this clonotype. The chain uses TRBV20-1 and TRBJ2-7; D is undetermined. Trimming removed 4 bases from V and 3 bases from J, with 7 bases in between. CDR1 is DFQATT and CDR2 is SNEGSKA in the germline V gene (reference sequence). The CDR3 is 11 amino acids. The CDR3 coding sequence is TGCAGTGCTACCCCAGACTACGAGCAGTACTTC. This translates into CSATPDYEQYF.

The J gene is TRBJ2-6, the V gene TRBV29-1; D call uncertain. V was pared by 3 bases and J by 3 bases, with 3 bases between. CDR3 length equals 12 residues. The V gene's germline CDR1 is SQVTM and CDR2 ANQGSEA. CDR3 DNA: TGCAGCGTTGAGGTTGGGGCCAACGTCCTGACTTTC. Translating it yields CSVEVGANVLTF.

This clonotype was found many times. CDR3 sequence: CASSRPGQGTYEQYF. CDR3 in DNA: TGTGCCAGCAGCCGTCCGGGACAGGGGACCTACGAGCAGTACTTC. The chain links TRBV7-2 to TRBJ2-7; 10 bases are shared with TRBD1. Germline V gives CDR1 SGHTA, CDR2 FQGNSA. J lost 2 bases, V lost 5 bases, and 6 bases had no gene match. CDR3 size: 15 residues.

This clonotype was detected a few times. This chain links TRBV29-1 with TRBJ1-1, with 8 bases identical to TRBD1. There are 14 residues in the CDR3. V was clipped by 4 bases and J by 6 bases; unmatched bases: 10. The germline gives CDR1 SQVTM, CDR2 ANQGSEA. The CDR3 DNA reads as TGCAGCGTTGTAATGGACAGGGCTAGACCTGAAGCTTTCTTT. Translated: CSVVMDRARPEAFF.

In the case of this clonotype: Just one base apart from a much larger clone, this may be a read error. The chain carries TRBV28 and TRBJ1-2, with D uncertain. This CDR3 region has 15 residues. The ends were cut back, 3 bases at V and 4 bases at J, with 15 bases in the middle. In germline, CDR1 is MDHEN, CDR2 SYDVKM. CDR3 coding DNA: TGTGCCAGCAGTTTGGGTGGGAATGAGGGCTATGGCTACACCTTC. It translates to CASSLGGNEGYGYTF.

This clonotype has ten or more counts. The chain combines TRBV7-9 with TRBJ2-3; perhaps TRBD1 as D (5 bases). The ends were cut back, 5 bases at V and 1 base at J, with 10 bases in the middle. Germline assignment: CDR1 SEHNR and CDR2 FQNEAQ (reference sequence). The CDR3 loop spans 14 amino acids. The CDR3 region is CASSATGRTDTQYF. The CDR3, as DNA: TGTGCCAGCAGCGCCACAGGTCGCACAGATACGCAGTATTTT.

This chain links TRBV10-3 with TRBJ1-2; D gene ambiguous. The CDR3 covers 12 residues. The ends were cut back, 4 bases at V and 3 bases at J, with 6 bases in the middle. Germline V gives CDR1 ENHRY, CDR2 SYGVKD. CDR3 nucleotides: TGTGCCATCAGTGGGGGAGACTATGGCTACACCTTC. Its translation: CAISGGDYGYTF.

CDR3 amino acids: CASSLAGATSGANVLTF. The DNA for the CDR3 is TGCGCCAGCAGCTTGGCGGGGGCAACCTCTGGGGCCAACGTCCTGACTTTC. The chain couples TRBV5-1 to TRBJ2-6; tentatively, D is TRBD1 or TRBD2 (6 bases each). Germline V gene sequence: CDR1 SGHRS, CDR2 YFSETQ. The V and J ends lost 0 bases and 0 bases respectively, with 10 bases between them. The CDR3 covers 17 residues.

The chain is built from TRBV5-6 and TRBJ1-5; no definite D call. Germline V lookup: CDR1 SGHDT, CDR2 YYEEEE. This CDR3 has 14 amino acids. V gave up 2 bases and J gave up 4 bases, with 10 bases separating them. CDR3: CASSLGLTNQPQHF. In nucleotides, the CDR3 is TGTGCCAGCAGCTTAGGGCTGACTAATCAGCCCCAGCATTTT.

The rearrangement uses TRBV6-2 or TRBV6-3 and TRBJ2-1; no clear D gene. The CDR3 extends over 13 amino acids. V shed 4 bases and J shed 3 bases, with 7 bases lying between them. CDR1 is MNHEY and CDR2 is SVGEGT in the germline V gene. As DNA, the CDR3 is TGTGCCAGCAGTTTTTCCGACTACAATGAGCAGTTCTTC. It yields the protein CASSFSDYNEQFF.

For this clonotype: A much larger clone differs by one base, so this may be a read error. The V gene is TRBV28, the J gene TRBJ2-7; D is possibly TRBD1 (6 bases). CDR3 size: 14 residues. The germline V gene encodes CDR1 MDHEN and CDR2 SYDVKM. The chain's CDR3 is CASRARTEIYERYF. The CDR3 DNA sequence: TGTGCCAGCAGGGCTAGGACAGAGATCTACGAGCGGTACTTC.

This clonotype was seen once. The chain's CDR3 is CASRRGGTNQPQHF. The CDR3 DNA reads as TGTGCCAGCAGGAGGGGCGGCACCAATCAGCCCCAGCATTTT. This chain joins TRBV2 and TRBJ1-5, with D possibly TRBD1 on 5 matching bases. The V gene's germline CDR1 is SNHLY and CDR2 FYNNEI. This CDR3 has 14 residues. Deletions cut 6 bases from V and 3 bases from J, with 12 bases between.

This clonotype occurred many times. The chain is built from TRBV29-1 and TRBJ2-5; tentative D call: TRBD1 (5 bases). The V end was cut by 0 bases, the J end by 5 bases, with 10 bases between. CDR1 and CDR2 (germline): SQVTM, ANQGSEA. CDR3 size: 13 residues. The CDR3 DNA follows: TGCAGCGTTGAAGACGCAGGGCATGAGACCCAGTACTTC. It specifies CSVEDAGHETQYF.

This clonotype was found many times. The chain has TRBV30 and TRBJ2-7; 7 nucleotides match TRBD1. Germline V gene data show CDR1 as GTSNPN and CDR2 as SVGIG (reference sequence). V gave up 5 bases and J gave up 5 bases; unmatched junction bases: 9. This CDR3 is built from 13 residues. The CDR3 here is CAWGGQPGNEQYF. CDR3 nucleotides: TGTGCCTGGGGGGGACAGCCAGGTAACGAGCAGTACTTC. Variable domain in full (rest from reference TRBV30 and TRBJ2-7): SQTIHQWPATLVQPVGSPLSLECTVEGTSNPNLYWYRQAAGRGLQLLFYSVGIGQISSEVPQNLSASRPQDRQFILSSKKLLLSDSGFYLCAWGGQPGNEQYFGPGTRLTVT.

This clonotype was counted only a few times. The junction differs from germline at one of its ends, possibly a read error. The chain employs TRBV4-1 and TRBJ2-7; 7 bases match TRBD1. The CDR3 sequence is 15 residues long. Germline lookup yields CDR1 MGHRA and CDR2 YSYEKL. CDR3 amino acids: CASNQERGGKGEQYF. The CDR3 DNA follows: TGCGCCAGCAACCAAGAACGAGGGGGCAAGGGCGAGCAGTACTTC.

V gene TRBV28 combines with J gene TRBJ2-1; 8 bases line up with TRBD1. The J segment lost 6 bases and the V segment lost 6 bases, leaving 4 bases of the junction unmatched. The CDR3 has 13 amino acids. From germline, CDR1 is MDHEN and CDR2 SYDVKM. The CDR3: CASSRTGCNEQFF. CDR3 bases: TGTGCCAGCAGCAGGACAGGGTGCAATGAGCAGTTCTTC.

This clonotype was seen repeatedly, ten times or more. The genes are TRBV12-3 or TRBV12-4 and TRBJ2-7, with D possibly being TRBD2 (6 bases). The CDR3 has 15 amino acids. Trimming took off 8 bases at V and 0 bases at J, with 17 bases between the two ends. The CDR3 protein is CASSVVAVPSYEQYF. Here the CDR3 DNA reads TGTGCCAGCTCCGTCGTAGCGGTCCCCTCCTACGAGCAGTACTTC.

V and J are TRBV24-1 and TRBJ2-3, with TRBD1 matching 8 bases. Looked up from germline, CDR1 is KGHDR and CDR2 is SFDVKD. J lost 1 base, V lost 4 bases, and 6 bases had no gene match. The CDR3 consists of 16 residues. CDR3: CATSEVDRAGTDTQYF. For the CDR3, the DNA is TGTGCCACCAGTGAGGTGGACAGGGCGGGCACAGATACGCAGTATTTT.

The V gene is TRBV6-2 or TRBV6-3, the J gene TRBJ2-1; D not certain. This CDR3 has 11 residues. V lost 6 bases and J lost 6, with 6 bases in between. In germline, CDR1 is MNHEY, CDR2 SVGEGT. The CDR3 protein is CASSNFNEQFF. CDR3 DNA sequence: TGTGCCAGCAGCAATTTCAATGAGCAGTTCTTC.

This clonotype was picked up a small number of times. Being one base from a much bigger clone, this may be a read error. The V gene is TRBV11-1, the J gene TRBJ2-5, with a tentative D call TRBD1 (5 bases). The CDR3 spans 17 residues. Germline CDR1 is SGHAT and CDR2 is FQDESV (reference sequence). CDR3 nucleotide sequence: TGTGCCAGCAGCTTAGGTCGTCAGGGAACCCCTTCAGAGGCCCAGTACTTC. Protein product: CASSLGRQGTPSEAQYF.

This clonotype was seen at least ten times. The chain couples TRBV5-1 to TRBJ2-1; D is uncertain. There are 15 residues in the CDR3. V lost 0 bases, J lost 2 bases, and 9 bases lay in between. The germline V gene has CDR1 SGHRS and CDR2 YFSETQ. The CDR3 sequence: CASSLESGTYNEQFF. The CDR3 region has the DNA TGCGCCAGCAGCTTGGAGTCCGGCACCTACAATGAGCAGTTCTTC.

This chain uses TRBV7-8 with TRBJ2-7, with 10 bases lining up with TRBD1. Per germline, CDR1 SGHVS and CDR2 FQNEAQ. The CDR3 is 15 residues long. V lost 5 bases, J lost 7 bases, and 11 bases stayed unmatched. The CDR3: CASSVGGTGVGEQYF. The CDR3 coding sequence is TGTGCCAGCAGCGTGGGCGGGACAGGGGTGGGGGAGCAGTACTTC. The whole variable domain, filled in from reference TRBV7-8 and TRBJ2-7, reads GAGVSQSPRYKVAKRGQDVALRCDPISGHVSLFWYQQALGQGPEFLTYFQNEAQLDKSGLPSDRFFAERPEGSVSTLKIQRTQQEDSAVYLCASSVGGTGVGEQYFGPGTRLTVT.

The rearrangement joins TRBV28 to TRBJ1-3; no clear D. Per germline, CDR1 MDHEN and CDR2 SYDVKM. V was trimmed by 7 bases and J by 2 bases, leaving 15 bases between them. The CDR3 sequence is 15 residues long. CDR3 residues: CASILDLVAGNTIYF. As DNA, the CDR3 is TGTGCCAGCATTCTTGATCTGGTGGCTGGAAACACCATATATTTT. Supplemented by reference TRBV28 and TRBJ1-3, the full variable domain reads DVKVTQSSRYLVKRTGEKVFLECVQDMDHENMFWYRQDPGLGLRLIYFSYDVKMKEKGDIPEGYSVSREKKERFSLILESASTNQTSMYLCASILDLVAGNTIYFGEGSWLTVV.

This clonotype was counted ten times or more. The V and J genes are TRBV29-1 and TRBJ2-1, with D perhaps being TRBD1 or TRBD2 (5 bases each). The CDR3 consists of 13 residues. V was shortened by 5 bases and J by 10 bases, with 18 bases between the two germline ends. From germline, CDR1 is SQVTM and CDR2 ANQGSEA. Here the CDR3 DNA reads TGCAGCGTTCGAATGGTGGCAGGGAGCGAGCAGTTCTTC. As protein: CSVRMVAGSEQFF.

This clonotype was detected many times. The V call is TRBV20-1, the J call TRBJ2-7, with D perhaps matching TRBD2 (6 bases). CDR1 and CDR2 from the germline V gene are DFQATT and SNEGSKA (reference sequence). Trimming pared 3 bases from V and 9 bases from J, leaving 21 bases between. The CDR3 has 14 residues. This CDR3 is CSASRDSRSPVQYF. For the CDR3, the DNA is TGCAGTGCTAGCCGGGACTCCCGCTCCCCGGTGCAGTACTTC.

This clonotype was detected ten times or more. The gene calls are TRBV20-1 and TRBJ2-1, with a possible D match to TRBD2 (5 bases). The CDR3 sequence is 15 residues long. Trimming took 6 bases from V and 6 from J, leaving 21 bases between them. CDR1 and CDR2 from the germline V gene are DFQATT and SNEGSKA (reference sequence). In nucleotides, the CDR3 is TGCAGTGCAACAAAAGGGAGCTCGCTAATCAATGAGCAGTTCTTC. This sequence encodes CSATKGSSLINEQFF.

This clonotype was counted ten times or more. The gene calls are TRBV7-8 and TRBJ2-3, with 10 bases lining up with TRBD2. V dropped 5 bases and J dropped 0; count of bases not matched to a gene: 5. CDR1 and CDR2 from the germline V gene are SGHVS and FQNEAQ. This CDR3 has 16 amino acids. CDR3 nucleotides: TGTGCCAGCAGCCCCGAGACTAGCGGGAGCACAGATACGCAGTATTTT. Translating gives CASSPETSGSTDTQYF.

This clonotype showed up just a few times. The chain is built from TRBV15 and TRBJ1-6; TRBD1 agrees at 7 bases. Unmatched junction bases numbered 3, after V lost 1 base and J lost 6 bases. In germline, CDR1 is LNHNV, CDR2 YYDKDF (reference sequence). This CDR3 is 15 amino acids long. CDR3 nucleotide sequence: TGTGCCACCAGCAGAGGGTCAGGGGGTAATTCACCCCTCCACTTT. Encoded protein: CATSRGSGGNSPLHF.